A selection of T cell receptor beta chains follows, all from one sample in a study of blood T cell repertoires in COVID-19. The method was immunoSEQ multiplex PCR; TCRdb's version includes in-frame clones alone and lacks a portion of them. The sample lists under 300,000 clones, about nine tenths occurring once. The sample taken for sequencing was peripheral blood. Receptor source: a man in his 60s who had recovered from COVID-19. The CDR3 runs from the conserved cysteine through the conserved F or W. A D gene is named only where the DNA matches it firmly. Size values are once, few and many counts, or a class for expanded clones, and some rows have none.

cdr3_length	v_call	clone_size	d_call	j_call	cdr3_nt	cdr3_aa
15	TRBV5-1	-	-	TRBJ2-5	TGCGCCAGCAACTCCCATGGCGGGTACCAAGAGACCCAGTACTTC	CASNSHGGYQETQYF
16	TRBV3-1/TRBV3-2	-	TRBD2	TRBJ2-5	TGTGCCAGCAGCCAAGCTGGAACGGGGGGCCAAGAGACCCAGTACTTC	CASSQAGTGGQETQYF
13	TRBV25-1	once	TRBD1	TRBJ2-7	TGTGCCAGCAGTTTGACAGGGGCCTACGAGCAGTACTTC	CASSLTGAYEQYF
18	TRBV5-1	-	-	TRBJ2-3	TGCGCCAGCACCCCCTACCCTCTACCGGACAGCCCCCCAAATACGCAGTATTTT	CASTPYPLPDSPPNTQYF
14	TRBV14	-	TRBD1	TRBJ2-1	TGTGCCAGCAGCCGGGACAGGGGGCCCAATGAGCAGTTCTTC	CASSRDRGPNEQFF
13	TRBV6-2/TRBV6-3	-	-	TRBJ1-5	TGTGCCAGCAGTTTGAGGGACAATCAGCCCCAGCATTTT	CASSLRDNQPQHF
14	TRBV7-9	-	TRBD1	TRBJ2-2	TGTGCCAGCAGCTCACAGGGGATCACCGGGGAGCTGTTTTTT	CASSSQGITGELFF
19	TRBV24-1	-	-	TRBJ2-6	TGTGCCACCATGCCGGGGGAGGATCGTCGATACTCTGGGGCCAACGTCCTGACTTTC	CATMPGEDRRYSGANVLTF
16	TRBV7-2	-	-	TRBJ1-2	TGTGCCAGCAGCTCAGAAGGGGTGAGGATTAACTATGGCTACACCTTC	CASSSEGVRINYGYTF
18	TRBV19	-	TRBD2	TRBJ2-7	TGTGCCAGTAGTAGATTCCCCCTAGCGGGGGGCGAGCCCTACGAGCAGTACTTC	CASSRFPLAGGEPYEQYF
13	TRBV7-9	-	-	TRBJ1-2	TGTGCCAGCAGCTTGGGGGGGAGCGATGGCTACACCTTC	CASSLGGSDGYTF
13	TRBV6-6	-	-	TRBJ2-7	TGTGCCAGCAGGTCCGGACAGAGCTACGAGCAGTACTTC	CASRSGQSYEQYF
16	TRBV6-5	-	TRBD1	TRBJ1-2	TGTGCCAGCAGTTGGGGGGACAGGGTCCTTGGCTATGGCTACACCTTC	CASSWGDRVLGYGYTF
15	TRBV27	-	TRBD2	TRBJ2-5	TGTGCCAGCAGTCAACCACTAGCGGGGCAAGAGACCCAGTACTTC	CASSQPLAGQETQYF
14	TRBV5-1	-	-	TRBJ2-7	TGCGCCAGCACAACAGGGCCCAGCTCCTACGAGCAGTACTTC	CASTTGPSSYEQYF
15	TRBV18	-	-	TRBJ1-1	TGTGCCAGCTCACCACGAGGAGGAATGAACACTGAAGCTTTCTTT	CASSPRGGMNTEAFF
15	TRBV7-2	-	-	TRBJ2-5	TGTGCCAGCAGCCTGGGGGACACGGGACGAAAGACCCAGTACTTC	CASSLGDTGRKTQYF
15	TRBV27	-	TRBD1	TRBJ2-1	TGTGCCAGCAGTCTCCGACAGGGCTCCTACAATGAGCAGTTCTTC	CASSLRQGSYNEQFF
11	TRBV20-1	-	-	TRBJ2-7	TGCAGTGCCGCGACTGCCGGTGAGCAGTACTTC	CSAATAGEQYF
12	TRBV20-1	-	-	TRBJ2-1	TGCAGTGCTAGTGGGACTTACAATGAGCAGTTCTTC	CSASGTYNEQFF
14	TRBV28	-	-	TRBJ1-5	TGTGCCAGCAGTTTAGGCAGGGCACGTCAGCCCCAGCATTTT	CASSLGRARQPQHF
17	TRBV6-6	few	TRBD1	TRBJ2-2	TGTGCCAGCAGTCCCTGGGACAGGATAAAATTCTCCAGGGAGCTGTTTTTT	CASSPWDRIKFSRELFF
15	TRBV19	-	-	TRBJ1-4	TGTGCCAGTAGCCCCTTGCGGGCCGAGGGCGAAAAACTGTTTTTT	CASSPLRAEGEKLFF
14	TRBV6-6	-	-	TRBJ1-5	TGTGCCAGCAGTTACGCGGAGAGGAGTCAGCCCCAGCATTTT	CASSYAERSQPQHF
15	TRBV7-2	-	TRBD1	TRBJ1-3	TGTGCCAGCAGCTTGAAGGGGGCCTCTGGAAACACCATATATTTT	CASSLKGASGNTIYF
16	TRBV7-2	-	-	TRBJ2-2	TGTGCCAGCAGCTTGAACGGGGGTTTGAGTTCCGGGGAGCTGTTTTTT	CASSLNGGLSSGELFF
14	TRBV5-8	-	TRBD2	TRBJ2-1	TGTGCCAGCAGCTTGAGGCGGGGGGGGCCTGAGCAGTTCTTC	CASSLRRGGPEQFF
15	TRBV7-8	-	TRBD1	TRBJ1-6	TGTGCCAGCAGCTTAGGGACAGGGGTGAGTTCACCCCTCCACTTT	CASSLGTGVSSPLHF
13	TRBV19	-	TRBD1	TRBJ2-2	TGTGCCAGTAGGGGGACAGGGTTCGGAGAGCTGTTTTTT	CASRGTGFGELFF
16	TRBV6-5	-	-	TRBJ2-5	TGTGCCAGCAGTTGGCCTACAGGGACGGGCCAAGAGACCCAGTACTTC	CASSWPTGTGQETQYF
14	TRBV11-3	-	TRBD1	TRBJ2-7	TGTGCCAGCTCAGGGGGCGAGGGGGCTGACGAGCAGTACTTC	CASSGGEGADEQYF
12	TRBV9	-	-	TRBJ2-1	TGTGCCAGCAGCGTAGAAGGGAGTCCGCAGTTCTTC	CASSVEGSPQFF
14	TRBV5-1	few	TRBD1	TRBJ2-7	TGCGCCAGCAGCTTAACAGGGGGGAGGTACGAGCAGTACTTC	CASSLTGGRYEQYF
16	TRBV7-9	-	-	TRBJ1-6	TGTGCCAGCAGCTACGGACAGTTCTCCTATAATTCACCCCTCCACTTT	CASSYGQFSYNSPLHF
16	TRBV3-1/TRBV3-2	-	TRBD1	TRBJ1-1	TGTGCCAGCAGCCAACGCGCGACAGGGGGGTTCACTGAAGCTTTCTTT	CASSQRATGGFTEAFF
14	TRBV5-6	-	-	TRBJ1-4	TGTGCCAGCAGCTTGGGCACTCAGGGAGGAAAACTGTTTTTT	CASSLGTQGGKLFF
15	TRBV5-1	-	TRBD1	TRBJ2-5	TGCGCCAGCAGCCAGGACAGGGGGAACCAAGAGACCCAGTACTTC	CASSQDRGNQETQYF
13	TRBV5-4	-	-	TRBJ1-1	TGTGCCACCGAACTACAGGGGAACACTGAAGCTTTCTTT	CATELQGNTEAFF
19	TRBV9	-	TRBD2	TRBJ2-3	TGTGCCAGCAGCTATCCCGGAGCGGGGCCCCTCGGGGGCACAGATACGCAGTATTTT	CASSYPGAGPLGGTDTQYF
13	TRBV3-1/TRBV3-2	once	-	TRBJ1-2	TGTGCCAGCAGCCAGGAGGGACGTCATGGCTACACCTTC	CASSQEGRHGYTF
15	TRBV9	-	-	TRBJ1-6	TGTGCCAGCAGCGTAGAATGGGCAGGCAGGTCACCCCTCCACTTT	CASSVEWAGRSPLHF
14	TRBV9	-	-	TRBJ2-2	TGTGCCAGCAGCGTCCTCAGGGGCACCGGGGAGCTGTTTTTT	CASSVLRGTGELFF
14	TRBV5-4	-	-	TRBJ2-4	TGTGCCAGCAGCCTACGGACCCAGGGAAACATTCAGTACTTC	CASSLRTQGNIQYF
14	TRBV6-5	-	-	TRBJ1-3	TGTGCCAGCAGTTATGAGGGCTCTGGAAACACCATATATTTT	CASSYEGSGNTIYF
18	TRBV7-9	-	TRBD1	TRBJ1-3	TGTGCCAGCAGCTTTAAGTGGACAGGGACGAGGACTGGAAACACCATATATTTT	CASSFKWTGTRTGNTIYF
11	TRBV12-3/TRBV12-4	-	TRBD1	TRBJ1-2	TGTGCCACTATGAACAGGGGTGGCTACACCTTC	CATMNRGGYTF
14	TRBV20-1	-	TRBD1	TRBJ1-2	TGCAGTGCTAGTGGGACAGGGTACATCTATGGCTACACCTTC	CSASGTGYIYGYTF
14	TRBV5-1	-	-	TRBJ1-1	TGCGCCAGCAGTCGGGACAATTGGAGCACTGAAGCTTTCTTT	CASSRDNWSTEAFF
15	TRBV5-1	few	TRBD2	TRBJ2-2	TGCGCCAGCAGCTCCATAGCGGGGGCTAGCGGGGAGCTGTTTTTT	CASSSIAGASGELFF
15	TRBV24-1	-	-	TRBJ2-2	TGTGCCACCAGTGATGCAGGTACCGAAACCGGGGAGCTGTTTTTT	CATSDAGTETGELFF
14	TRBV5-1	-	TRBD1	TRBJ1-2	TGCGCCAGCAGCTTGGCAGGGACAGGGGAAGGCTACACCTTC	CASSLAGTGEGYTF
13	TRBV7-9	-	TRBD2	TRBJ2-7	TGTGCCAGCAGCCCTGGGGGGGCCTACGAGCAGTACTTC	CASSPGGAYEQYF
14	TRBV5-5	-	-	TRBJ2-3	TGTGCCAGCAGCTCGGACTCTACTACAGATACGCAGTATTTT	CASSSDSTTDTQYF
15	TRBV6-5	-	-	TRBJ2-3	TGTGCCAGCGATGGACTTCTGACTTTCACAGATACGCAGTATTTT	CASDGLLTFTDTQYF
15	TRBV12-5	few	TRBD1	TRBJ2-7	TGTGCTAGTGGTTTGGGGGGACAGGGCTCCTACGAGCAGTACTTC	CASGLGGQGSYEQYF
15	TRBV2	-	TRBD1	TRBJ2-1	TGTGCCAGCAGTCCTAGGACAGGGGGTTACAATGAGCAGTTCTTC	CASSPRTGGYNEQFF
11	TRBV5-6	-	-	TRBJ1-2	TGTGCCAGCAGCCGGGACTATGGCTACACCTTC	CASSRDYGYTF
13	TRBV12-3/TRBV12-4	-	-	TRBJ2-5	TGTGCCAGCAGCAGGGACTCAAAGGGGACCCAGTACTTC	CASSRDSKGTQYF
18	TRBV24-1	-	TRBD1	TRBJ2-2	TGTGCCACCAGTGATTTAAACAGGGGGCCCAACCTGGCCGGGGAGCTGTTTTTT	CATSDLNRGPNLAGELFF
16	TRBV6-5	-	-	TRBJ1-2	TGTGCCAGCAGTTACGCCGACAGCCAACCCTACCGGGGCTACACCTTC	CASSYADSQPYRGYTF